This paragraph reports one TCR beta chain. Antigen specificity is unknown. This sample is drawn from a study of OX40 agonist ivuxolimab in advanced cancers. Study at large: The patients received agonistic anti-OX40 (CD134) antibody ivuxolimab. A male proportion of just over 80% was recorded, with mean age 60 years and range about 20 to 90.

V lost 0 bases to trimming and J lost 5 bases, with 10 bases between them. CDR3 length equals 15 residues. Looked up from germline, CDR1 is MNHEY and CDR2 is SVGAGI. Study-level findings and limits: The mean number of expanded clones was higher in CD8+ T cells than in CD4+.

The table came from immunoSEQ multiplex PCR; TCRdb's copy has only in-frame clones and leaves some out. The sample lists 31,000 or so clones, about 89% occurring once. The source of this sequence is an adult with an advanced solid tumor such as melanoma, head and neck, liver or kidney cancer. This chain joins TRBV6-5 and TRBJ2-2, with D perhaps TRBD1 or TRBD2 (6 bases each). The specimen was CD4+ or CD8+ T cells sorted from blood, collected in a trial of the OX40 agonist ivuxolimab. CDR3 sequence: CASSYSGGWTGELFF. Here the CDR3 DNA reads TGTGCCAGCAGTTACTCGGGGGGCTGGACCGGGGAGCTGTTTTTT.